This TCR beta chain appears in the sequencing data of a study of T cell responses to AZD1222 COVID-19 vaccine. Sequenced by immunoSEQ multiplex PCR; TCRdb stores in-frame clones only, minus some. Altogether roughly 90,000 clones are present, approximately 86% being singletons, with the ten largest covering about 6%. Germline CDR1 is SGHDT and CDR2 is YYEEEE. CDR3 length: 17 amino acids. V was clipped by 3 bases and J by 1 base; unmatched bases: 11. The chain uses TRBV5-6 and TRBJ2-7; 9 positions agree with TRBD1. This TCR was sampled from an adult in good health. This material consisted of peripheral blood, taken on day 0 of AZD1222 vaccination. This CDR3 reads CASSSRWNRGHSYEQYF. The CDR3 bases are TGTGCCAGCAGCTCCCGATGGAACAGGGGGCATTCCTACGAGCAGTACTTC.